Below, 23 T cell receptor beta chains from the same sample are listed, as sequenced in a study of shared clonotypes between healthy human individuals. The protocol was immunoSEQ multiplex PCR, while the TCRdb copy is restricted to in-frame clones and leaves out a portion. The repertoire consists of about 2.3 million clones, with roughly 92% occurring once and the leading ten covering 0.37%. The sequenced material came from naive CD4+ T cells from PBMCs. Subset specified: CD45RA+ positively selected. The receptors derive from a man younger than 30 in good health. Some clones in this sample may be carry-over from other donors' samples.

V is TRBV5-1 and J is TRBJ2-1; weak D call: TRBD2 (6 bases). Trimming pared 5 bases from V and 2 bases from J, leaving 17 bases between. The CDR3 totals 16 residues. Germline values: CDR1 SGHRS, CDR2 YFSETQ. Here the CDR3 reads CASSRSGTPTYNEQFF. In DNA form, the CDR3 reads TGCGCCAGCAGTCGTTCAGGGACTCCTACCTACAATGAGCAGTTCTTC.

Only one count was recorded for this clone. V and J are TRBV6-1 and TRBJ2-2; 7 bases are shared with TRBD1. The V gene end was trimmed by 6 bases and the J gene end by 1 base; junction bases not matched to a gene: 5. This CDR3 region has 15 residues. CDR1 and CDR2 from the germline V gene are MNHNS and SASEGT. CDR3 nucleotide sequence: TGTGCCAGCAGCCCCCGACAGGGGAACACCGGGGAGCTGTTTTTT. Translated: CASSPRQGNTGELFF.

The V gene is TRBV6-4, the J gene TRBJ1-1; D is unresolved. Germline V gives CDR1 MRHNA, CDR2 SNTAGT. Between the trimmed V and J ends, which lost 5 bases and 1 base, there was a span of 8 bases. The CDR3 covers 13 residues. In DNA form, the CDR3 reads TGTGCCAGCAGTCTCATAGAGAACACTGAAGCTTTCTTT. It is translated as CASSLIENTEAFF.

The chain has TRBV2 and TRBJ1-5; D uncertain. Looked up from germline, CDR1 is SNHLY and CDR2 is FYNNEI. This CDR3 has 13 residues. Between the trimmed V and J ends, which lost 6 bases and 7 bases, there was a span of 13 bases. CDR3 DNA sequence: TGTGCCAGCAGGGGTAGGATTGGGCAGCCCCAGCATTTT. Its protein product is CASRGRIGQPQHF.

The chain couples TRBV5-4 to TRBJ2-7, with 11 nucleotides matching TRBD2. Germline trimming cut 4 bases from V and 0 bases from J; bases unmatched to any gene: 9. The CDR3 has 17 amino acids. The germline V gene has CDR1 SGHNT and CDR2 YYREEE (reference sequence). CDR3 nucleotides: TGTGCCAGCAGCAAAACTAGCGGGAGTTTTTCCTCCTACGAGCAGTACTTC. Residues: CASSKTSGSFSSYEQYF.

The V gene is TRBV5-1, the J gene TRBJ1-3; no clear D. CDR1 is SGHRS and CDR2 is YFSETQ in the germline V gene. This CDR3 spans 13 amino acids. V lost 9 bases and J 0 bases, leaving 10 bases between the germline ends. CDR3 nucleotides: TGCGCCACCGGACCCACCTCTGGAAACACCATATATTTT. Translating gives CATGPTSGNTIYF.

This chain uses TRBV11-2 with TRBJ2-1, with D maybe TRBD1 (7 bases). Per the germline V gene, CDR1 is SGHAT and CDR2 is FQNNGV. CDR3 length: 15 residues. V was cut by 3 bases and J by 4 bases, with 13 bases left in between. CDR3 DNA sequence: TGTGCCAGCAGCTTCAGGGGGGTTAGTTACAATGAGCAGTTCTTC. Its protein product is CASSFRGVSYNEQFF.

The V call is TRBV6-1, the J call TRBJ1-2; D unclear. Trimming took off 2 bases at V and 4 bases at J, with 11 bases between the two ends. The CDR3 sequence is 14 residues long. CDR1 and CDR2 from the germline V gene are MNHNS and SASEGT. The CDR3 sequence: CASSERGRAYGYTF. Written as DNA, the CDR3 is TGTGCCAGCAGTGAACGCGGACGGGCCTATGGCTACACCTTC.

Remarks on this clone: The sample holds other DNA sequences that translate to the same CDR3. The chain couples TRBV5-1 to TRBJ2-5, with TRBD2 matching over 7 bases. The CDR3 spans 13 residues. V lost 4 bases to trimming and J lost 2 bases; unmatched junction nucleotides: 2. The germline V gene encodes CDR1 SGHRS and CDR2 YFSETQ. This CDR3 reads CASSKGLQETQYF. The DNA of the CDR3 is TGCGCCAGCAGCAAGGGACTACAAGAGACCCAGTACTTC.

CDR3 sequence reads: CSVEEGDEQFF. In DNA form, the CDR3 reads TGCAGCGTTGAAGAGGGGGATGAGCAGTTCTTC. This chain links TRBV29-1 with TRBJ2-1; tentatively, D is TRBD1 or TRBD2 (5 bases each). Germline V CDR1 and CDR2: SQVTM, ANQGSEA. This CDR3 spans 11 amino acids. Trimming took off 0 bases at V and 8 bases at J, with 5 bases between the two ends.

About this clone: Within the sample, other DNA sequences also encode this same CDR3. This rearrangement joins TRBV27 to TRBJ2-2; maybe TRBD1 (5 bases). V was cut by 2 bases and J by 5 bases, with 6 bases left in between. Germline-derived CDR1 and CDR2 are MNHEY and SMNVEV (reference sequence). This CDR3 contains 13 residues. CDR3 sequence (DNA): TGTGCCAGCAGTTTACAGGGAACCGGGGAGCTGTTTTTT. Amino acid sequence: CASSLQGTGELFF.

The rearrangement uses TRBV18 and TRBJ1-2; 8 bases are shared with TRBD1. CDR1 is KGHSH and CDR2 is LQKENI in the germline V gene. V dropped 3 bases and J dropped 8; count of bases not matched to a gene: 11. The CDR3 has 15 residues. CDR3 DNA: TGTGCCAGCTCACCTGATATGACAGGGGCAGCGGGCTACACCTTC. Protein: CASSPDMTGAAGYTF.

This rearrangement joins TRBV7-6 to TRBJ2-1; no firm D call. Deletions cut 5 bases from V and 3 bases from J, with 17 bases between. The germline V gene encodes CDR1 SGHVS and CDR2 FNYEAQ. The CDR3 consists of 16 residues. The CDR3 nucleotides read TGTGCCAGCAGCCCGCTACCTCTCAAGATCTACAATGAGCAGTTCTTC. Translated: CASSPLPLKIYNEQFF.

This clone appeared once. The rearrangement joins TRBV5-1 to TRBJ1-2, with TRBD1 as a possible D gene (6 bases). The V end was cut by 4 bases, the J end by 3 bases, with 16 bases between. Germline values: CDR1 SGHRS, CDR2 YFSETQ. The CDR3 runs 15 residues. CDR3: CASSPTPGGHYGYTF. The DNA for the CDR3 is TGCGCCAGCAGCCCTACCCCCGGGGGCCACTATGGCTACACCTTC.

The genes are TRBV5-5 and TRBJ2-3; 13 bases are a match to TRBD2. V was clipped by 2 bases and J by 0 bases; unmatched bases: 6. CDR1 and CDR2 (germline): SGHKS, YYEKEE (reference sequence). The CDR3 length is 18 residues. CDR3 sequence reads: CASSLGLAGEGSTDTQYF. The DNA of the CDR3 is TGTGCCAGCAGCTTAGGACTAGCGGGAGAGGGGAGCACAGATACGCAGTATTTT.

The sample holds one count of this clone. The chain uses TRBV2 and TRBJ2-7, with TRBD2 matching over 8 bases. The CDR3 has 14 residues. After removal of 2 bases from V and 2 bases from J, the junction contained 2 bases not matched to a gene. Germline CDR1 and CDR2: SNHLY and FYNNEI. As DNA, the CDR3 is TGTGCCAGCAGTGAATCGGGAGGGCCCTACGAGCAGTACTTC. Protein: CASSESGGPYEQYF.

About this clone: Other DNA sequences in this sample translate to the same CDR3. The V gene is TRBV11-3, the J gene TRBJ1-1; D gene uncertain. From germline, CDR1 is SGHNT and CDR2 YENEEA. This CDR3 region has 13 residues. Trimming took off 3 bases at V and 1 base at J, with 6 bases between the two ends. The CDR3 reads CASSFDRNTEAFF. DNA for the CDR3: TGTGCCAGCAGCTTCGACCGGAACACTGAAGCTTTCTTT.

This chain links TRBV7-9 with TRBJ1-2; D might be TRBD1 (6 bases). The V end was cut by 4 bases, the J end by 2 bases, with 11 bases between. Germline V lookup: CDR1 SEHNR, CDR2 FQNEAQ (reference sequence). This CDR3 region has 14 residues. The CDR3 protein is CASSSDRWNYGYTF. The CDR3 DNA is TGTGCCAGCAGCTCCGACAGGTGGAACTATGGCTACACCTTC.

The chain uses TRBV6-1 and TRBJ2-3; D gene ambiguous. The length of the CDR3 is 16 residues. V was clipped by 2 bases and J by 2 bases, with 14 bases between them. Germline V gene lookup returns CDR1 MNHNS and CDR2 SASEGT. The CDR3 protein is CASSEKLRGDTDTQYF. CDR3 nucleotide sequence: TGTGCCAGCAGTGAAAAGCTGCGCGGAGACACAGATACGCAGTATTTT.

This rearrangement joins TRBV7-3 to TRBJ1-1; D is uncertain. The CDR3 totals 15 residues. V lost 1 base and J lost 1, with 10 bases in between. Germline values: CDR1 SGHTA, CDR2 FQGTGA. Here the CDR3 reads CASSLMGEGNTEAFF. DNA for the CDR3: TGTGCCAGCAGCTTAATGGGTGAAGGGAACACTGAAGCTTTCTTT.

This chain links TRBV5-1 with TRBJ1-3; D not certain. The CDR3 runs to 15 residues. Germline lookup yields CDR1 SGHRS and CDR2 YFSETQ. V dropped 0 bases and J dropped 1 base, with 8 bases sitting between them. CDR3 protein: CASSLAVDSGNTIYF. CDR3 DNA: TGCGCCAGCAGCTTGGCCGTGGATTCTGGAAACACCATATATTTT.

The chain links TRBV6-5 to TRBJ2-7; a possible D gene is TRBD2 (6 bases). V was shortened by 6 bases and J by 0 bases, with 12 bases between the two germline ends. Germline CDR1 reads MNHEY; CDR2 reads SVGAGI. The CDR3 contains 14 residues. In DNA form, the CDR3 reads TGTGCCAGCAGCCCCCGGGGGATCTCCTACGAGCAGTACTTC. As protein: CASSPRGISYEQYF.

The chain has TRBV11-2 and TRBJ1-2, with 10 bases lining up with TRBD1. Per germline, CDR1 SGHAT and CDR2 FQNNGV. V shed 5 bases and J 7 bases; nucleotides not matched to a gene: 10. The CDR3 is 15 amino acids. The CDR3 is CASSATTGGSGGYTF. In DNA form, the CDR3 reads TGTGCCAGCAGCGCGACGACAGGGGGCTCTGGTGGCTACACCTTC.